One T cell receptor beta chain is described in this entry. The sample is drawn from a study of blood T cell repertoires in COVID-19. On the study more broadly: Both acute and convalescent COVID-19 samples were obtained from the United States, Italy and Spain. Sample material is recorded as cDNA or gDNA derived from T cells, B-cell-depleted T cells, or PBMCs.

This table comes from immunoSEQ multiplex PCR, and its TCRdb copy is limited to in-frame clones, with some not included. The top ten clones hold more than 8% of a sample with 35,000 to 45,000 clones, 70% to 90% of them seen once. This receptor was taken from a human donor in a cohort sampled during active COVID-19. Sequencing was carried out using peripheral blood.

In nucleotides, the CDR3 is TGTGCCAGCAGCCCAAGACAGGGGGGAATTAAGGAGACCCAGTACTTC. Its protein is CASSPRQGGIKETQYF. The chain employs TRBV7-6 and TRBJ2-5; TRBD1 agrees at 9 bases. This CDR3 region has 16 residues. Germline CDR1 is SGHVS and CDR2 is FNYEAQ. The trim removed 5 bases at V and 5 bases at J, leaving 12 bases unmatched.